This is a list of T cell receptor beta chains from one sample in a study of T cell repertoires in ileal Crohn's disease. TCRdb keeps only in-frame clones here, not all; method: immunoSEQ multiplex PCR. The sample includes roughly 14,000 clones, less than 90% of them seen just once. The sample consisted of ileal tissue. The origin of the receptors is an adult with Crohn's disease. Each CDR3 is given with its conserved first and last residue. Fields, in order: CDR3 protein, CDR3 DNA, V gene, D gene, J gene, clone size. A D gene is named only where the DNA matches it firmly. Only some rows state a clone size, as once, few, many or a class for expanded clones.

CASSQLNPGHLSGANVLTF | TGCGCCAGCAGCCAACTTAACCCGGGACACCTCTCTGGGGCCAACGTCCTGACTTTC | TRBV4-3 | NA | TRBJ2-6 | NA
CASEPLRDSPLHF | TGTGCCAGCGAGCCGCTCCGGGATTCACCCCTCCACTTT | TRBV2 | NA | TRBJ1-6 | NA
CASSRGQAGGTEAFF | TGCGCCAGCAGCCGAGGACAGGCAGGGGGTACTGAAGCTTTCTTT | TRBV4-3 | TRBD1 | TRBJ1-1 | NA
CASSFTGGPTNEKLFF | TGTGCCAGCAGCTTTACGGGGGGGCCAACTAATGAAAAACTGTTTTTT | TRBV5-6 | NA | TRBJ1-4 | once
CASSVGGQGGQPQHF | TGTGCCAGCAGCGTAGGGGGACAGGGAGGGCAGCCCCAGCATTTT | TRBV9 | TRBD1 | TRBJ1-5 | NA
CAISVDRVGYGYTF | TGTGCCATCAGTGTGGACAGGGTTGGCTATGGCTACACCTTC | TRBV10-3 | TRBD1 | TRBJ1-2 | NA
CATTSGGARTEAFF | TGTGCCACAACCTCCGGGGGGGCGCGTACTGAAGCTTTCTTT | TRBV15 | NA | TRBJ1-1 | NA
CASSFFSSGSSYEQYF | TGTGCCAGCAGCTTCTTCTCTAGCGGGAGCTCCTACGAGCAGTACTTC | TRBV7-2 | TRBD2 | TRBJ2-7 | NA
CASSAARGTVYGYTF | TGTGCCAGCAGTGCTGCCAGGGGCACGGTCTATGGCTACACCTTC | TRBV25-1 | NA | TRBJ1-2 | NA
CASSLGGGEAFF | TGTGCCAGCAGCTTAGGCGGGGGGGAAGCTTTCTTT | TRBV7-6 | NA | TRBJ1-1 | NA
CASSDTGGNEKLFF | TGTGCCAGCAGTGACACAGGGGGCAACGAAAAACTGTTTTTT | TRBV6-1 | TRBD1 | TRBJ1-4 | NA
CALTGRGYTF | TGTGCCTTGACAGGGCGCGGCTACACCTTC | TRBV30 | TRBD1 | TRBJ1-2 | NA
CASSGTSGGTEAFF | TGTGCCAGCAGCGGGACGTCAGGGGGGACTGAAGCTTTCTTT | TRBV5-5 | TRBD1 | TRBJ1-1 | NA
CASSQDPGLGYEQYF | TGCGCCAGCAGCCAAGATCCTGGACTAGGCTACGAGCAGTACTTC | TRBV4-1 | TRBD2 | TRBJ2-7 | NA
CASSRTGQGHEKLFF | TGTGCCAGCAGTCGGACAGGGCAGGGCCATGAAAAACTGTTTTTT | TRBV25-1 | TRBD1 | TRBJ1-4 | NA
CASSSEPSGDYNEQFF | TGCGCCAGCAGCTCGGAGCCTAGCGGGGACTACAATGAGCAGTTCTTC | TRBV4-3 | TRBD2 | TRBJ2-1 | few
CASSRTSGSHGQYF | TGTGCCAGTAGTCGGACTAGCGGGAGTCATGGGCAGTACTTC | TRBV19 | TRBD2 | TRBJ2-7 | NA
CASSNFGGRGAGDGEQFF | TGTGCCAGTAGTAATTTCGGGGGCAGGGGAGCGGGAGACGGTGAGCAGTTCTTC | TRBV19 | TRBD2 | TRBJ2-1 | NA
CATQHRDKGNEQYF | TGTGCCACCCAACACCGGGACAAGGGCAACGAGCAGTACTTC | TRBV6-6 | NA | TRBJ2-7 | NA
CASSHDGQGLFSPLHF | TGTGCCAGCAGTCACGACGGGCAGGGTTTATTCTCACCCCTCCACTTT | TRBV6-6 | NA | TRBJ1-6 | NA
CATASGSTDTQYF | TGTGCCACAGCAAGCGGGAGCACAGATACGCAGTATTTT | TRBV15 | NA | TRBJ2-3 | NA
CASSGAGTPGNTIYF | TGTGCCAGCAGCGGTGCCGGGACACCTGGAAACACCATATATTTT | TRBV9 | NA | TRBJ1-3 | once
CAWKGLAGVDTQYF | TGTGCCTGGAAGGGACTAGCGGGAGTAGATACGCAGTATTTT | TRBV30 | TRBD2 | TRBJ2-3 | NA
CASNPGLQGPYNSPLHF | TGTGCCAGCAACCCTGGGTTGCAGGGGCCATATAATTCACCCCTCCACTTT | TRBV27 | NA | TRBJ1-6 | NA
CASSLWREWNEQFF | TGTGCCAGCAGTTTATGGCGGGAGTGGAATGAGCAGTTCTTC | TRBV27 | TRBD2 | TRBJ2-1 | NA
CASSENGREGLYF | TGTGCCAGCAGTGAGAATGGTAGAGAGGGCTTATACTTC | TRBV25-1 | NA | TRBJ2-7 | NA
CASSYGGANTEAFF | TGTGCCAGCAGTTACGGGGGGGCTAACACTGAAGCTTTCTTT | TRBV6-6 | NA | TRBJ1-1 | NA
CASTGGREQYF | TGTGCCAGTACCGGGGGGCGCGAGCAGTACTTC | TRBV19 | NA | TRBJ2-7 | NA
CASSVRGTPSWEQFF | TGTGCCAGCAGCGTTAGGGGAACTCCGTCATGGGAGCAGTTCTTC | TRBV9 | NA | TRBJ2-1 | NA
CASSDTPQEPQHF | TGCGCCAGCAGTGACACACCTCAAGAGCCCCAGCATTTT | TRBV10-1 | NA | TRBJ1-5 | NA
CASSPDVGGVETQYF | TGTGCCAGCAGTCCCGATGTGGGAGGGGTCGAGACCCAGTACTTC | TRBV28 | TRBD2 | TRBJ2-5 | NA
CASSVRVNSGNTIYF | TGTGCCAGCAGCGTCCGGGTTAACTCTGGAAACACCATATATTTT | TRBV5-6 | NA | TRBJ1-3 | NA
CASSLGRPGVAGVREQYF | TGTGCCAGCAGCTTAGGACGCCCCGGTGTGGCGGGAGTCCGTGAGCAGTACTTC | TRBV7-2 | TRBD2 | TRBJ2-7 | NA
CASSIGGPQHF | TGTGCCAGTAGTATAGGCGGACCCCAGCATTTT | TRBV19 | NA | TRBJ1-5 | NA
CASTDLAGVTNEQFF | TGCGCCAGCACCGACCTAGCGGGGGTAACCAATGAGCAGTTCTTC | TRBV5-1 | TRBD2 | TRBJ2-1 | NA
CASSQVAGGGETQYF | TGTGCCAGCAGCCAAGTGGCGGGAGGGGGAGAGACCCAGTACTTC | TRBV4-2 | TRBD2 | TRBJ2-5 | NA
CSVETGVEAFF | TGCAGCGTCGAAACAGGGGTTGAAGCTTTCTTT | TRBV29-1 | TRBD1 | TRBJ1-1 | once
CASSQGRLDLSKQYF | TGTGCCAGCAGTCAAGGGAGACTAGATCTCTCCAAGCAGTACTTC | TRBV14 | NA | TRBJ2-7 | NA
CASSLETHTEAFF | TGTGCCAGCAGCTTGGAGACTCACACTGAAGCTTTCTTT | TRBV5-4 | NA | TRBJ1-1 | NA
CASSPKAGTGGNAGYGYTF | TGTGCCAGCAGCCCGAAGGCCGGGACAGGGGGCAACGCGGGCTATGGCTACACCTTC | TRBV7-3 | TRBD1 | TRBJ1-2 | NA
CASSEERAGELFF | TGTGCCAGCAGTGAAGAGCGCGCCGGGGAGCTGTTTTTT | TRBV2 | NA | TRBJ2-2 | NA
CASSLYIPVAGVYEQYF | TGTGCCAGCAGTTTGTACATACCCGTGGCAGGGGTTTACGAGCAGTACTTC | TRBV28 | NA | TRBJ2-7 | NA
CASSSLGKGLGVETQYF | TGTGCCAGCAGCTCCCTGGGAAAGGGACTAGGGGTCGAGACCCAGTACTTC | TRBV11-2 | TRBD2 | TRBJ2-5 | NA
CASSYTGTGVYNEQFF | TGTGCCAGCAGCTATACCGGGACAGGGGTTTACAATGAGCAGTTCTTC | TRBV5-6 | TRBD1 | TRBJ2-1 | NA
CASSSIDRYSNQPQHF | TGTGCCAGTAGCTCGATAGACAGGTATAGCAATCAGCCCCAGCATTTT | TRBV19 | NA | TRBJ1-5 | NA
CASTRGQAGETQYF | TGTGCCAGCACCAGAGGACAGGCTGGTGAGACCCAGTACTTC | TRBV2 | TRBD1 | TRBJ2-5 | NA
CASSELRRGTGDNQPQHF | TGTGCCAGCAGTGAATTGCGAAGGGGGACAGGGGACAATCAGCCCCAGCATTTT | TRBV2 | TRBD1 | TRBJ1-5 | NA